This T cell receptor (beta chain) was captured by sequencing in a study of shared clonotypes between healthy human individuals. Naive CD8 isolation took CD45RO-negative cells positively selected for CCR7 and excluded terminally differentiated effector memory CD45RA+ cells. V lost 1 base and J lost 6, with 16 bases in between. The CDR3 runs 15 residues. CDR1 and CDR2 (germline): SNHLY, FYNNEI. Clones were read by immunoSEQ multiplex PCR, and TCRdb kept only the in-frame ones, dropping some. Here the sample spans about 2 million clones, about 94% being singletons. The rearrangement links TRBV2 to TRBJ2-7; tentative D call: TRBD1 (6 bases). This clonotype was sampled from a young man in good health. Source material: naive CD8+ T cells sorted from blood. The CDR3 loop reads CASSEGQGLAGEQYF. The CDR3 bases are TGTGCCAGCAGTGAAGGTCAGGGGTTGGCAGGCGAGCAGTACTTC.